Listed below are T cell receptor beta chains from one sample, sequenced in a study of shared clonotypes between healthy human individuals. Produced via immunoSEQ multiplex PCR; TCRdb's table is partial and in-frame only. Seen here are some 1.5 million clones, 95% to 99% observed once, and the top ten hold approximately 0.45%. The sample taken for sequencing was naive CD4+ T cells sorted from blood. The receptors come from a man aged 25 to 40 in good health. The CDR3 runs from the conserved cysteine through the conserved F or W. The order of the fields is D gene, clone size, J gene, V gene, CDR3 protein, CDR3 DNA. The D gene is left open where the match is weak. Clone size is not always given. Where it is, it says once, few, many or a class for expanded clones.

NA | NA | TRBJ2-5 | TRBV7-3 | CASSLTGTIQETQYF | TGTGCCAGCAGCCTGACCGGGACAATCCAGGAGACCCAGTACTTC
NA | NA | TRBJ2-5 | TRBV27 | CASRQRVEETQYF | TGTGCCAGCAGACAGCGGGTGGAAGAGACCCAGTACTTC
TRBD1 | NA | TRBJ1-2 | TRBV4-2 | CASSQGDRNYGYTF | TGTGCCAGCAGCCAAGGGGACAGGAACTATGGCTACACCTTC
TRBD2 | NA | TRBJ2-1 | TRBV2 | CASSHSTGTSGIPTGGEQFF | TGTGCCAGCAGCCATTCAACCGGGACTAGCGGGATCCCGACGGGGGGGGAGCAGTTCTTC
TRBD2 | NA | TRBJ2-5 | TRBV7-2 | CASSLAQASGQETQYF | TGTGCCAGCAGCTTAGCCCAGGCTAGCGGGCAAGAGACCCAGTACTTC
TRBD2 | NA | TRBJ2-1 | TRBV7-2 | CASSLVSSGRPNEQFF | TGTGCCAGCAGCTTAGTGTCCAGCGGGAGGCCCAATGAGCAGTTCTTC
NA | once | TRBJ1-1 | TRBV5-1 | CASSPPGDRAFF | TGCGCCAGCAGCCCCCCAGGGGATAGGGCTTTCTTT
NA | NA | TRBJ2-7 | TRBV15 | CATSPIRGPGEQYF | TGTGCCACCAGCCCAATCCGGGGCCCGGGCGAGCAGTACTTC
TRBD2 | NA | TRBJ2-3 | TRBV7-2 | CANVFTSGTGDTQYF | TGTGCCAACGTTTTTACTAGCGGGACTGGAGATACGCAGTATTTT
NA | NA | TRBJ2-1 | TRBV5-1 | CASSLGPVGALDEQFF | TGCGCCAGCAGCTTGGGCCCCGTGGGAGCGCTCGATGAGCAGTTCTTC
NA | NA | TRBJ1-2 | TRBV18 | CASSPGQGDGYTF | TGTGCCAGCTCACCAGGGCAGGGAGACGGCTACACCTTC
NA | NA | TRBJ1-3 | TRBV11-2 | CASRDYGNTIYF | TGTGCCAGCAGGGATTATGGAAACACCATATATTTT
NA | NA | TRBJ2-2 | TRBV7-3 | CASSLGTGELFF | TGTGCCAGCAGCTTAGGCACCGGGGAGCTGTTTTTT
TRBD1 | NA | TRBJ1-5 | TRBV7-8 | CASSLQKVQGLLVGSNQPQHF | TGTGCCAGCAGCCTACAGAAAGTACAGGGGTTGCTCGTTGGCAGCAATCAGCCCCAGCATTTT
NA | NA | TRBJ1-2 | TRBV2 | CASSIDGYTF | TGTGCCAGCAGTATCGATGGCTACACCTTC
TRBD2 | NA | TRBJ2-3 | TRBV5-5 | CASSLVLAGGTDTQYF | TGTGCCAGCAGCTTGGTTCTAGCGGGAGGAACAGATACGCAGTATTTT
TRBD1 | NA | TRBJ2-3 | TRBV5-4 | CASSPGTGGTDTQYF | TGTGCCAGCAGCCCTGGCACAGGGGGGACAGATACGCAGTATTTT
NA | NA | TRBJ2-5 | TRBV9 | CASSVGIGPVQETQYF | TGTGCCAGCAGCGTAGGAATCGGGCCAGTGCAAGAGACCCAGTACTTC
TRBD1 | NA | TRBJ2-7 | TRBV27 | CASSSRPGTGLNEQYF | TGTGCCAGCAGTTCTAGACCGGGGACAGGACTAAACGAGCAGTACTTC
NA | once | TRBJ2-7 | TRBV9 | CASSVVQNEQYF | TGTGCCAGCAGCGTAGTACAAAACGAGCAGTACTTC
TRBD1 | NA | TRBJ1-5 | TRBV6-1 | CASSEIPGTVLNQPQHF | TGTGCCAGCAGTGAAATCCCCGGGACAGTCCTTAATCAGCCCCAGCATTTT
TRBD1 | NA | TRBJ2-7 | TRBV7-2 | CASSSVGTGTYEQYF | TGTGCCAGCAGCTCCGTGGGGACAGGGACCTACGAGCAGTACTTC
TRBD2 | NA | TRBJ2-2 | TRBV28 | CASSRGLAGMSPGELFF | TGTGCCAGCAGCCGGGGACTAGCGGGAATGTCCCCCGGGGAGCTGTTTTTT
TRBD2 | NA | TRBJ2-5 | TRBV5-1 | CASSFPVDGGGKETQYF | TGCGCCAGCAGCTTCCCGGTGGACGGCGGGGGGAAAGAGACCCAGTACTTC
NA | NA | TRBJ2-7 | TRBV7-2 | CASSTAAQGRLYEQYF | TGTGCCAGCAGCACAGCGGCGCAGGGAAGACTCTACGAGCAGTACTTC
NA | NA | TRBJ2-5 | TRBV5-1 | CASSPGPTEETQYF | TGCGCCAGCAGCCCGGGGCCCACTGAAGAGACCCAGTACTTC
TRBD2 | NA | TRBJ2-7 | TRBV11-3 | CASSLAAGVSYEQYF | TGTGCCAGCAGCTTAGCAGCGGGAGTCTCCTACGAGCAGTACTTC
NA | NA | TRBJ2-7 | TRBV9 | CASSYRDSSYEQYF | TGTGCCAGCAGCTACAGGGACTCATCCTACGAGCAGTACTTC
TRBD2 | NA | TRBJ2-3 | TRBV6-5 | CASGLAGPTDTQYF | TGTGCCAGCGGACTAGCGGGCCCCACAGATACGCAGTATTTT
TRBD1 | NA | TRBJ2-3 | TRBV18 | CASSLWTGGLADTQYF | TGTGCCAGCTCACTCTGGACAGGGGGCTTGGCAGATACGCAGTATTTT
TRBD2 | NA | TRBJ2-3 | TRBV6-1 | CASRGAGEYTQYF | TGTGCCAGCCGTGGGGCGGGAGAGTATACGCAGTATTTT
TRBD2 | NA | TRBJ2-1 | TRBV15 | CATSRDLLAGVGNEQFF | TGTGCCACCAGCAGAGATCTACTAGCGGGAGTAGGCAATGAGCAGTTCTTC
TRBD2 | NA | TRBJ2-1 | TRBV5-3 | CARTSGRESYNEQFF | TGTGCCAGAACTTCCGGGAGGGAATCCTACAATGAGCAGTTCTTC
TRBD1 | NA | TRBJ2-5 | TRBV15 | CATSSDDRGRRQETQYF | TGTGCCACCAGCAGTGACGACAGGGGTAGACGACAAGAGACCCAGTACTTC
TRBD2 | NA | TRBJ2-2 | TRBV7-8 | CASSLVSTSGISGELFF | TGTGCCAGCAGCTTAGTATCAACTAGCGGCATATCCGGGGAGCTGTTTTTT
TRBD2 | NA | TRBJ2-3 | TRBV2 | CASIAGGSMDTQYF | TGTGCCAGCATTGCTGGCGGGAGTATGGATACGCAGTATTTT